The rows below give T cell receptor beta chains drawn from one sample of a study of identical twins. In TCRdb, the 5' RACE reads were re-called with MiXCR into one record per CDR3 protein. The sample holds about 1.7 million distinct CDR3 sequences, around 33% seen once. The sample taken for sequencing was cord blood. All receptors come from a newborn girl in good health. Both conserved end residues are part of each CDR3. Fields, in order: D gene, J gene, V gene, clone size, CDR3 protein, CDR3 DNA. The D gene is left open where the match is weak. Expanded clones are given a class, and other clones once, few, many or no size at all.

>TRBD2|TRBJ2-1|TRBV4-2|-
CASSREVRLAGVNEQFF
TGTGCCAGCAGCCGAGAGGTACGTCTAGCGGGTGTCAATGAGCAGTTCTTC
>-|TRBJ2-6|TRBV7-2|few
CASSLGNVLTF
TGTGCCAGCAGCTTAGGAAACGTCCTGACTTTC
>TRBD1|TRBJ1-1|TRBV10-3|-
CAISPDRGNTEAFF
TGTGCCATCAGCCCCGACAGGGGGAACACTGAAGCTTTCTTT
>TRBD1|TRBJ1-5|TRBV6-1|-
CASSEPNRGRNQPQHF
TGTGCCAGCAGTGAGCCTAACAGGGGGCGCAATCAGCCCCAGCATTTT
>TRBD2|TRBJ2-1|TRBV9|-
CASSVGTSGAVWANEQFF
TGTGCCAGCAGCGTGGGGACTAGCGGAGCCGTTTGGGCCAATGAGCAGTTCTTC
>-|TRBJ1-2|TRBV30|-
CAWSVGPLYGYTF
TGTGCCTGGAGTGTAGGCCCCCTCTATGGCTACACCTTC
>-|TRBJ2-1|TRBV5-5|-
CASSLLSGSQETQFF
TGTGCCAGCAGCTTATTGTCGGGGAGCCAAGAGACCCAGTTCTTC
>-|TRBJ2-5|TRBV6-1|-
CASSEAGRGQETQYF
TGTGCCAGCAGTGAAGCGGGTAGGGGCCAAGAGACCCAGTACTTC
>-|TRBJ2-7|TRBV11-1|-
CASSLASRVHGQYF
TGTGCCAGCAGCTTAGCATCGCGGGTACACGGGCAGTACTTC
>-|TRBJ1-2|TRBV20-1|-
CSARGAPPGYGYTF
TGCAGTGCTAGAGGGGCGCCGCCGGGGTATGGCTACACCTTC
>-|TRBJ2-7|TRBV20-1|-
CSARDPITLLLYEQYF
TGCAGTGCTAGAGACCCTATCACCCTCTTACTCTACGAGCAGTACTTC
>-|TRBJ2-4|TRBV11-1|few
CASSPLAGRNIQYF
TGTGCCAGCAGCCCCCTGGCAGGGAGAAACATTCAGTACTTC
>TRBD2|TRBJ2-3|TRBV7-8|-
CASSLLVAGVPDTQYF
TGTGCCAGCAGCTTATTGGTAGCGGGGGTGCCAGATACGCAGTATTTT
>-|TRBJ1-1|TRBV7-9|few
CASSLAEGVGWIFF
TGTGCCAGCAGCTTGGCTGAAGGTGTGGGATGGATTTTCTTT
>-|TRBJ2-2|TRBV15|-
CATSSAGELFF
TGTGCCACCAGCAGTGCCGGGGAGCTGTTTTTT
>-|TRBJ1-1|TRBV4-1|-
CASSLGQFSTEAFF
TGCGCCAGCAGCCTGGGCCAGTTTTCTACTGAAGCTTTCTTT
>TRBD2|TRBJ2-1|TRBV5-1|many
CASSLASGGDNEQFF
TGCGCCAGCAGCTTGGCTAGCGGGGGAGACAATGAGCAGTTCTTC
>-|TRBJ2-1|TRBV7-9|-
CASSRSGDSSYNEQFF
TGTGCCAGCAGCCGGAGCGGGGACAGCTCCTACAATGAGCAGTTCTTC
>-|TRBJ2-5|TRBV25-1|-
CASSGGGPRETQYF
TGTGCCAGCAGTGGCGGGGGCCCCCGGGAGACCCAGTACTTC
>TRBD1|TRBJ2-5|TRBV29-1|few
CSVAPGQGIETQYF
TGCAGCGTTGCACCGGGACAGGGAATAGAGACCCAGTACTTC
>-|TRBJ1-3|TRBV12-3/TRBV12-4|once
CATTQQVGNTIYF
TGTGCTACGACCCAACAGGTTGGAAACACCATATATTTT
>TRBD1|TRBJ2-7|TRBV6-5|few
CASRTTGNEQYF
TGTGCCAGCAGAACGACAGGGAACGAGCAGTACTTC
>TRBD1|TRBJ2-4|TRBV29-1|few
CSVGTGQNIQYF
TGCAGCGTTGGGACAGGACAAAACATTCAGTACTTC
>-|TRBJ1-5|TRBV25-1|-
CASSSAYNQPQHF
TGTGCCAGCAGTTCGGCCTACAATCAGCCCCAGCATTTT
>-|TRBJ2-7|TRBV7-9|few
CASSLVGRAPTDEQYF
TGTGCCAGCAGCTTAGTAGGCAGGGCACCTACTGACGAGCAGTACTTC
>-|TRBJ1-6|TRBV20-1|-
CSAKRTNNNSPLHF
TGCAGTGCTAAAAGGACAAACAATAATTCACCCCTCCACTTT
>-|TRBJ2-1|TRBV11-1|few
CASSFDWSSYNEQFF
TGTGCCAGCAGCTTCGACTGGAGCTCCTACAATGAGCAGTTCTTC
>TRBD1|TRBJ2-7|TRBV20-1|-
CSASLPRGFNEQYF
TGCAGTGCTAGTCTGCCCAGGGGGTTCAACGAGCAGTACTTC
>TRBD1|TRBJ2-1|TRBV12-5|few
CASGFGTGGRNEQFF
TGTGCTAGTGGTTTCGGGACAGGGGGCCGGAATGAGCAGTTCTTC
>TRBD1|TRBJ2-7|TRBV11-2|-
CASSLYPWDRDYEQYF
TGTGCCAGCAGCTTGTACCCGTGGGACAGGGATTACGAGCAGTACTTC
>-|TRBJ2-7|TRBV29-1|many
CSVEGGGRLSYEQYF
TGCAGCGTTGAAGGGGGGGGGCGTTTATCCTACGAGCAGTACTTC
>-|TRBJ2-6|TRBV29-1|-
CSARDGPSSGANVLTF
TGCAGCGCTCGAGATGGACCGAGCTCTGGGGCCAACGTCCTGACTTTC
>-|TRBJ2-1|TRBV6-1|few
CASSEALVGAQFF
TGTGCCAGCAGTGAAGCGCTAGTGGGGGCGCAGTTCTTC
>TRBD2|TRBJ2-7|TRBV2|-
CASSTSGLSSYNEQYF
TGTGCCAGCAGTACTAGCGGTCTAAGCTCCTACAATGAGCAGTACTTC
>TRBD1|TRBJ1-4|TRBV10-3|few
CAISGATGGPNEKLFF
TGTGCCATCAGTGGGGCAACAGGGGGTCCGAATGAAAAACTGTTTTTT
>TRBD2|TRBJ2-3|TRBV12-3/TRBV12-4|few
CASSTSGISTDTQYF
TGTGCCAGCAGCACTAGCGGGATAAGCACAGATACGCAGTATTTT
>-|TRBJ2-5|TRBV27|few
CASSSPRGGETQYF
TGTGCCAGCAGTTCCCCTAGGGGAGGAGAGACCCAGTACTTC
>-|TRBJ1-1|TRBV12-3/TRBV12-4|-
CVFSLMNTEAFF
TGTGTGTTTTCCCTCATGAACACTGAAGCTTTCTTT
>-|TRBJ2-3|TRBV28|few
CASSLYVPRGLRSTDTQYF
TGTGCCAGCAGTTTATACGTCCCGCGGGGCCTAAGAAGCACAGATACGCAGTATTTT
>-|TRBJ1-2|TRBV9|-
CASSVGHNNYGYTF
TGTGCCAGCAGCGTAGGGCACAATAACTATGGCTACACCTTC
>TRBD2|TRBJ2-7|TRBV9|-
CASSARTSGFYNEQYF
TGTGCCAGCAGCGCCCGGACTAGCGGGTTTTACAATGAGCAGTACTTC
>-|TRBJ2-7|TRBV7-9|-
CASSPGLSPYEQYF
TGTGCCAGCAGCCCGGGACTTTCACCCTACGAGCAGTACTTC
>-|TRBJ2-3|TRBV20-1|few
CSARAPSVSTDTQYF
TGCAGTGCTAGAGCTCCTAGCGTGAGCACAGATACGCAGTATTTT
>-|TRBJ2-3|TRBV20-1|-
CSARGGVVAATDTQYF
TGCAGTGCTAGAGGAGGGGTGGTGGCGGCAACAGATACGCAGTATTTT
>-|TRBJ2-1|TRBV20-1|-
CSAPGINGKTQFF
TGCAGTGCCCCCGGGATTAACGGGAAGACCCAGTTCTTC
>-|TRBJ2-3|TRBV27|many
CASSLWPDTQYF
TGTGCCAGCAGTTTATGGCCAGATACGCAGTATTTT